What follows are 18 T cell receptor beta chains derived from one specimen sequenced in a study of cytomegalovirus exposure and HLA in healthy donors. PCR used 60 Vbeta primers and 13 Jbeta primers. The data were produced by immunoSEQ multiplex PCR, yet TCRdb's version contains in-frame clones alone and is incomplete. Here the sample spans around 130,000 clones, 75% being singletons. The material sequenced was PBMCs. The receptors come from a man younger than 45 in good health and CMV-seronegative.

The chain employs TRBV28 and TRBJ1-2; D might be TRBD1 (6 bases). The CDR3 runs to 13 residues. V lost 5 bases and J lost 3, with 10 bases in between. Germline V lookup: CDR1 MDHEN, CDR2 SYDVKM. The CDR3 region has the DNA TGTGCCAGCAGTGCCGGACAGCACTATGGCTACACCTTC. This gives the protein CASSAGQHYGYTF.

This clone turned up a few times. The CDR3 spells CASSEGGPGTDTQYF. CDR3 in DNA: TGTGCCAGCAGTGAAGGGGGCCCGGGCACAGATACGCAGTATTTT. This chain connects TRBV25-1 to TRBJ2-3; tentatively, D is TRBD1 (6 bases). The CDR3 extends over 15 amino acids. The ends were cut back, 2 bases at V and 1 base at J, with 10 bases in the middle. Per the germline V gene, CDR1 is MGHDK and CDR2 is SYGVNS.

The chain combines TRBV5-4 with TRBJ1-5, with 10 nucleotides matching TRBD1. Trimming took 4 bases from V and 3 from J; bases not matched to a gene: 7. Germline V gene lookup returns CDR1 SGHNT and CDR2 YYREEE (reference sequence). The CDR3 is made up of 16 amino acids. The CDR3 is CASSPWTGGYNQPQHF. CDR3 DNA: TGTGCCAGCAGCCCCTGGACAGGGGGGTACAATCAGCCCCAGCATTTT.

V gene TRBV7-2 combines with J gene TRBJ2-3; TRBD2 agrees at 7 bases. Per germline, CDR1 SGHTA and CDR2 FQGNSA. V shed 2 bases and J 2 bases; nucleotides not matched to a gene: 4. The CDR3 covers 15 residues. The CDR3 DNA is TGTGCCAGCAGCTTATCGAGCGGGGCCACAGATACGCAGTATTTT. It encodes CASSLSSGATDTQYF.

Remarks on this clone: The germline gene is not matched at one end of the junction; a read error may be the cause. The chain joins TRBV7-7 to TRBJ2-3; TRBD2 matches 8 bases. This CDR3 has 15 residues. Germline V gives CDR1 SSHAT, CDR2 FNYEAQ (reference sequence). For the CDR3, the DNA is TGTGCTAGCAGCTTAGGGCGGGAGGTAACAGATACGCAGTATTTT. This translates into CASSLGREVTDTQYF.

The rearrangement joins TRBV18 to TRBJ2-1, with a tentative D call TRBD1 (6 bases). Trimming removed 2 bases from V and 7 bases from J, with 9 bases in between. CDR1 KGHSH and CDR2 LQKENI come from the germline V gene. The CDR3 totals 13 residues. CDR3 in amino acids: CASSPGTQNEQFF. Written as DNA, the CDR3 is TGTGCCAGCTCACCAGGGACACAGAATGAGCAGTTCTTC.

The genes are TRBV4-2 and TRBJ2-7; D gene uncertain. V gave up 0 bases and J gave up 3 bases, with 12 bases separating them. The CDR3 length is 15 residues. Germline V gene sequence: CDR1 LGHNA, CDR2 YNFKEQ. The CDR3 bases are TGTGCCAGCAGCCAAGATCTCAGTTATTACTACGAGCAGTACTTC. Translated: CASSQDLSYYYEQYF.

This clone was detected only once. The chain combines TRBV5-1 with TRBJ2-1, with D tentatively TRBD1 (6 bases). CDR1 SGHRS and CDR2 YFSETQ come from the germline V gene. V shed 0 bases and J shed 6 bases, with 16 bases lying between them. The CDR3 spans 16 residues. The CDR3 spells CASSLVPGQPVNEQFF. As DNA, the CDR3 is TGCGCCAGCAGCTTGGTCCCCGGACAGCCGGTCAATGAGCAGTTCTTC.

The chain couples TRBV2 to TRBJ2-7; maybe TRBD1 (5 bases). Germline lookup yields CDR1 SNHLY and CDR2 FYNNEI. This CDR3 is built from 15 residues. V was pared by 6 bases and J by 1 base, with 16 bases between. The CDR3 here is CASRETEVVSYEQYF. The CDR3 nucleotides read TGTGCCAGCAGGGAGACAGAAGTAGTTTCCTACGAGCAGTACTTC.

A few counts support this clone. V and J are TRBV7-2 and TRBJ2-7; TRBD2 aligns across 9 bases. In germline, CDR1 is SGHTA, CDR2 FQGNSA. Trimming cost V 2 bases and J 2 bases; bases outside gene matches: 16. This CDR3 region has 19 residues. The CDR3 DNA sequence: TGTGCCAGCAGCTTATCCCCTGGAGGGACTAGCATATCGGCCTACGAGCAGTACTTC. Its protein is CASSLSPGGTSISAYEQYF.

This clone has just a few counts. The CDR3 here is CASSPSGAYEQFF. CDR3 nucleotides: TGTGCCAGCAGCCCCAGTGGGGCCTATGAGCAGTTCTTC. The chain joins TRBV7-6 to TRBJ2-1; TRBD1 might be the D (5 bases). Germline values: CDR1 SGHVS, CDR2 FNYEAQ. V dropped 5 bases and J dropped 8 bases, with 13 bases sitting between them. The CDR3 loop spans 13 amino acids.

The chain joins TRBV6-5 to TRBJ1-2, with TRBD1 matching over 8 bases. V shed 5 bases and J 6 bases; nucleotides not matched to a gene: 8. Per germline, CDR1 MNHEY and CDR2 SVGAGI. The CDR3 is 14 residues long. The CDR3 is CASSPWTGIDGYTF. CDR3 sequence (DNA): TGTGCCAGCAGTCCGTGGACAGGGATAGATGGCTACACCTTC.

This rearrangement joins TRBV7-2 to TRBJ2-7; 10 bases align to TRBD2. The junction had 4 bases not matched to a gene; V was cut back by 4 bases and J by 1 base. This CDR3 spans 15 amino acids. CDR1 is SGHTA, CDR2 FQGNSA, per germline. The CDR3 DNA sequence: TGTGCCAGCAGCTGGACTAGCGGCACATCCTACGAGCAGTACTTC. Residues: CASSWTSGTSYEQYF. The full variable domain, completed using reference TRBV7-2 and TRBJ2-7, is GAGVSQSPSNKVTEKGKDVELRCDPISGHTALYWYRQSLGQGLEFLIYFQGNSAPDKSGLPSDRFSAERTGGSVSTLTIQRTQQEDSAVYLCASSWTSGTSYEQYFGPGTRLTVT.

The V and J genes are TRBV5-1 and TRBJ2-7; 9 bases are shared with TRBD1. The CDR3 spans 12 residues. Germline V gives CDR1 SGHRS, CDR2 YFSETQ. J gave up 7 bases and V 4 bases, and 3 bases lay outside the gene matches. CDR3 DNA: TGCGCCAGCAGCGCGGACAGGGGTGAGCAGTACTTC. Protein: CASSADRGEQYF.

The CDR3 is CASSLSRGIAAGNEQFF. The CDR3 region has the DNA TGTGCCAGCAGCTTAAGTAGGGGGATAGCAGCAGGCAATGAGCAGTTCTTC. V and J are TRBV7-9 and TRBJ2-1, with a tentative D call TRBD1 (6 bases). The CDR3 consists of 17 residues. V was pared by 2 bases and J by 6 bases, with 20 bases between. Looked up from germline, CDR1 is SEHNR and CDR2 is FQNEAQ (reference sequence).

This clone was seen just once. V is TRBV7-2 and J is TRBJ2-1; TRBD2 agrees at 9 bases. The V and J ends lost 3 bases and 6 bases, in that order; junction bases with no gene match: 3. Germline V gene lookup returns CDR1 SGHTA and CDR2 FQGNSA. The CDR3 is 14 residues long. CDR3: CASSFRSGGNEQFF. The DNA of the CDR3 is TGTGCCAGCAGCTTTCGTAGCGGGGGCAATGAGCAGTTCTTC.

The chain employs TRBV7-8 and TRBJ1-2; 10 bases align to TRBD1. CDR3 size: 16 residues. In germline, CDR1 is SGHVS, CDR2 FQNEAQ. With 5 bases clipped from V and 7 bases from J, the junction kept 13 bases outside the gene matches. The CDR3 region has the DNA TGTGCCAGCAGCGACAGCGCCAAGACAGGGGGCTCTGGCTACACCTTC. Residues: CASSDSAKTGGSGYTF. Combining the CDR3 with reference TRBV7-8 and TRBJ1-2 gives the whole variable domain GAGVSQSPRYKVAKRGQDVALRCDPISGHVSLFWYQQALGQGPEFLTYFQNEAQLDKSGLPSDRFFAERPEGSVSTLKIQRTQQEDSAVYLCASSDSAKTGGSGYTFGSGTRLTVV.

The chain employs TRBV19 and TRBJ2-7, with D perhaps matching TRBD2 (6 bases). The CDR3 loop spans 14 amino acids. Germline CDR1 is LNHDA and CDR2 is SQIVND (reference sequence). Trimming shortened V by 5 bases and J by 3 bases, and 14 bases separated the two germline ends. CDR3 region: CASSPRDGFYEQYF. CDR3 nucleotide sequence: TGTGCCAGTAGTCCGCGGGACGGCTTCTACGAGCAGTACTTC.